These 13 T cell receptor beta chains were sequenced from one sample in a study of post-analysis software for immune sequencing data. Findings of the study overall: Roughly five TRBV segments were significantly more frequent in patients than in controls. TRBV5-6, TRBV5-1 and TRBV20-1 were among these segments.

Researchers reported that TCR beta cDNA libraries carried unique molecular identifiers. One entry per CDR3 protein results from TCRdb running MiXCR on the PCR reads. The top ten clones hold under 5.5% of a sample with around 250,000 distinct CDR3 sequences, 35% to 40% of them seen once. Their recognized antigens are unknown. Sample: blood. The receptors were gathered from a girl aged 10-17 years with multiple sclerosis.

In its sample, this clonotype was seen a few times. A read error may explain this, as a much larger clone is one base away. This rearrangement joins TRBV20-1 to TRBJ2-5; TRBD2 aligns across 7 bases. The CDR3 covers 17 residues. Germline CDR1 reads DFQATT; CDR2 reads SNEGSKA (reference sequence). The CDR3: CSACPMLGTSDQEIQYF. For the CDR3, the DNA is TGCAGTGCTTGCCCTATGCTGGGCACTAGCGACCAAGAGATCCAGTACTTC.

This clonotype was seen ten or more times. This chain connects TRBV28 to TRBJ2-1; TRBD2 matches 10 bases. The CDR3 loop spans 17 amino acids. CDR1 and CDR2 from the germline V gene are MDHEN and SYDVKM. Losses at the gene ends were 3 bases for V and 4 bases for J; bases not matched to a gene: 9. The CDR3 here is CASSFSGGRSRYNEQFF. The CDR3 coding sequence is TGTGCCAGCAGTTTTAGCGGGGGGCGATCCAGATACAATGAGCAGTTCTTC. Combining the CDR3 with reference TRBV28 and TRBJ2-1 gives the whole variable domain DVKVTQSSRYLVKRTGEKVFLECVQDMDHENMFWYRQDPGLGLRLIYFSYDVKMKEKGDIPEGYSVSREKKERFSLILESASTNQTSMYLCASSFSGGRSRYNEQFFGPGTRLTVL.

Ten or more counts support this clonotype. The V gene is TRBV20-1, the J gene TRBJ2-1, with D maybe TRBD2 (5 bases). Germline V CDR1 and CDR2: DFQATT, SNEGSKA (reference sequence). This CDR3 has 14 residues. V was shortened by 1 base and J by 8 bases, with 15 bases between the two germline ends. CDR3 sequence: CSARGLGISDEQFF. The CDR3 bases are TGCAGTGCTAGAGGTCTCGGGATCTCGGATGAGCAGTTCTTC.

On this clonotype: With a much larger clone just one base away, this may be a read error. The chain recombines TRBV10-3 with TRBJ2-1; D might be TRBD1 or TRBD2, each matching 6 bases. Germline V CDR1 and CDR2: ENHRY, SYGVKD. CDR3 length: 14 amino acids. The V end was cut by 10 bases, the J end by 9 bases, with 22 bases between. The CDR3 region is CATSGGDNEGEQFF. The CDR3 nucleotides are TGTGCCACCAGCGGAGGGGACAATGAGGGTGAGCAGTTCTTC.

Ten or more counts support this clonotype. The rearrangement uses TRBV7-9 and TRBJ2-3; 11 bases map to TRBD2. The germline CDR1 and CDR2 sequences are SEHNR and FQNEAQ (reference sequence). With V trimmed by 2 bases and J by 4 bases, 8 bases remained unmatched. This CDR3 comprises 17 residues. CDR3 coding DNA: TGTGCCAGCAGCTTAAACCCTAGCGGGAGGATCGCAGATACGCAGTATTTT. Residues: CASSLNPSGRIADTQYF. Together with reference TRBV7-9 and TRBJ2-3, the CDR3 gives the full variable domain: DTGVSQNPRHKITKRGQNVTFRCDPISEHNRLYWYRQTLGQGPEFLTYFQNEAQLEKSRLLSDRFSAERPKGSFSTLEIQRTEQGDSAMYLCASSLNPSGRIADTQYFGPGTRLTVL.

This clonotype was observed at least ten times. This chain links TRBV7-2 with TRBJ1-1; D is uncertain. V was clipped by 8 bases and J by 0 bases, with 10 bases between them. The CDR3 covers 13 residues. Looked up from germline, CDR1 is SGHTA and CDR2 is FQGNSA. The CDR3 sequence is CASSRRVNTEAFF. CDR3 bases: TGTGCCAGCTCCCGAAGGGTGAACACTGAAGCTTTCTTT.

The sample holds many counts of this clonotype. This CDR3 reads CASSRGQETQYF. CDR3 in DNA: TGTGCCAGCAGCCGCGGTCAAGAGACCCAGTACTTC. J is TRBJ2-5 and V is TRBV7-2, with D hard to call. V lost 5 bases and J lost 2, with 6 bases in between. The CDR3 spans 12 residues. Germline V lookup: CDR1 SGHTA, CDR2 FQGNSA.

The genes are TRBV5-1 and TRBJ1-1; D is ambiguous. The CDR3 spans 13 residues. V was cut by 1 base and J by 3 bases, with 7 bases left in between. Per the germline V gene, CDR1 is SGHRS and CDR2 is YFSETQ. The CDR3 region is CASSLFSDTEAFF. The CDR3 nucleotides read TGCGCCAGCAGCTTGTTCTCGGACACTGAAGCTTTCTTT. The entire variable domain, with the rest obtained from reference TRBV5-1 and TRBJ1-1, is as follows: KAGVTQTPRYLIKTRGQQVTLSCSPISGHRSVSWYQQTPGQGLQFLFEYFSETQRNKGNFPGRFSGRQFSNSRSEMNVSTLELGDSALYLCASSLFSDTEAFFGQGTRLTVV.

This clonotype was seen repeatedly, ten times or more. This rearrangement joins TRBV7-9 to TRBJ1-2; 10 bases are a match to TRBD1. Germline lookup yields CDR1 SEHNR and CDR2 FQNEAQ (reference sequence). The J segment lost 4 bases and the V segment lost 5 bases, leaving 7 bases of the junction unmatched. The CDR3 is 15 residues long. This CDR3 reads CASSKTGGEGYGYTF. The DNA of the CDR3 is TGTGCCAGCAGCAAGACAGGGGGCGAAGGCTATGGCTACACCTTC.

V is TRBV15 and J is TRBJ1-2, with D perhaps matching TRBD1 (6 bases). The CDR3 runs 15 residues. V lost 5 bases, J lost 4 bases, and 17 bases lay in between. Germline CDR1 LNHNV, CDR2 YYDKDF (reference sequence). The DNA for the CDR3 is TGTGCCACCAGCTCGGAGGGAGGGGGATCCTATGGCTACACCTTC. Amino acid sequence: CATSSEGGGSYGYTF.

The CDR3 loop reads CASSQPGGTDTQYF. As DNA, the CDR3 is TGTGCCAGCAGCCAGCCAGGGGGCACAGATACGCAGTATTTT. The chain links TRBV3-1 to TRBJ2-3, with D possibly TRBD1 on 6 matching bases. CDR1 and CDR2 (germline): LGHDT, YNNKEL (reference sequence). Trimming took 3 bases from V and 1 from J, leaving 8 bases between them. CDR3 size: 14 residues.

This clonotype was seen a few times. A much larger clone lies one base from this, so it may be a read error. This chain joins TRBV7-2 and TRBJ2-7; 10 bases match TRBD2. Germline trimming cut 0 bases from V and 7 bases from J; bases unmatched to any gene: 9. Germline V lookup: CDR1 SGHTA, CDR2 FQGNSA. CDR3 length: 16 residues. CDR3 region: CASSLAGTSADNEQYF. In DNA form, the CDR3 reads TGTGCCAGCAGCTTAGCAGGGACTAGCGCCGACAATGAGCAGTACTTC.

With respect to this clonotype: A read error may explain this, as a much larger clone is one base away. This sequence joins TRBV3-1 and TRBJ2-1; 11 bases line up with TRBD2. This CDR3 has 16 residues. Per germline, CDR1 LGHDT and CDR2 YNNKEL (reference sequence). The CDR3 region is CVSSKGTSGVYNEQFF. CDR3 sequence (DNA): TGTGTCAGCAGCAAGGGGACTAGCGGCGTTTACAATGAGCAGTTCTTC.